The 13 T cell receptor beta chains below were found in one sample sequenced in a study of blood T cells in healthy people across ages. PCR was performed a second time for about 6 to 12 cycles using a sample-barcoded 5' primer and a J-beta primer mix. From the 5' RACE reads, TCRdb called clonotypes with MiXCR, one entry per CDR3 protein. Of more than 500,000 distinct CDR3 sequences in the sample, roughly a quarter were seen once. Sequenced material: blood. The receptor source for this set is a woman in her seventies in good health.

This clonotype was seen a single time. The chain is built from TRBV9 and TRBJ2-5; 12 positions agree with TRBD2. The J call may be incorrect, as the DNA end agrees better with TRBJ2-1. Germline loops: CDR1 SGDLS, CDR2 YYNGEE. CDR3 length: 16 amino acids. The CDR3 loop is CASSVALAGGQSEQFF. The CDR3 coding sequence is TGTGCCAGCAGCGTAGCCCTAGCGGGGGGGCAATCTGAGCAGTTCTTC.

The chain recombines TRBV6-1 with TRBJ1-1; no firm D call. Germline V gene sequence: CDR1 MNHNS, CDR2 SASEGT. V was clipped by 3 bases and J by 2 bases, with 16 bases between them. The CDR3 loop spans 16 amino acids. The CDR3 DNA sequence: TGTGCCAGCAGTGAGAAGGGTACTCGGGAAAACACTGAAGCTTTCTTT. Its translation: CASSEKGTRENTEAFF.

The chain is built from TRBV11-2 and TRBJ2-5; possible D gene TRBD2, 5 bases. The J call may be faulty, since TRBJ2-7 better matches the DNA end. There are 17 residues in the CDR3. Germline V lookup: CDR1 SGHAT, CDR2 FQNNGV. CDR3 sequence (DNA): TGTGCCAGCAGCTTAGATTCTAACAGTGGGAGCTCCTACGAGCAGTACTTC. Translating it yields CASSLDSNSGSSYEQYF.

The chain carries TRBV29-1 and TRBJ1-2; D ambiguous. The CDR3 sequence is 12 residues long. Deletions cut 5 bases from V and 6 bases from J, with 13 bases between. Germline values: CDR1 SQVTM, CDR2 ANQGSEA. The CDR3 nucleotides read TGCAGCGTTTTAATAGGGCCGGATGGCTACACCTTC. It yields the protein CSVLIGPDGYTF.

This clonotype has more than one count but fewer than ten. V usage is TRBV7-9 and J usage is TRBJ1-5; weak D call: TRBD1 (5 bases). Germline loops: CDR1 SEHNR, CDR2 FQNEAQ (reference sequence). The CDR3 length is 14 residues. V was cut by 1 base and J by 5 bases, with 9 bases left in between. The CDR3 sequence: CASSLGEGYQPQHF. DNA of the CDR3: TGTGCCAGCAGCTTAGGGGAGGGGTATCAGCCCCAGCATTTT.

This clonotype was observed a handful of times. The chain couples TRBV20-1 to TRBJ2-3; 8 nucleotides align to TRBD2. Germline trimming cut 0 bases from V and 3 bases from J; bases unmatched to any gene: 5. The germline CDR1 and CDR2 sequences are DFQATT and SNEGSKA (reference sequence). This CDR3 has 15 residues. CDR3 protein: CSARDGASGTDTQYF. CDR3 nucleotides: TGCAGTGCTAGAGATGGGGCTAGCGGGACAGATACGCAGTATTTT.

The chain combines TRBV7-9 with TRBJ2-1, with 11 bases identical to TRBD1. Germline lookup yields CDR1 SEHNR and CDR2 FQNEAQ (reference sequence). V was clipped by 4 bases and J by 6 bases; unmatched bases: 5. The CDR3 has 15 amino acids. CDR3 loop: CASSSGQGAVNEQFF. The CDR3 DNA is TGTGCCAGCAGCTCAGGACAGGGGGCGGTCAATGAGCAGTTCTTC.

This sequence joins TRBV7-2 and TRBJ1-2; weak D call: TRBD1 (6 bases). The CDR3 sequence is 14 residues long. V was clipped by 4 bases and J by 4 bases, with 13 bases between them. Germline CDR1 is SGHTA and CDR2 is FQGNSA. CDR3 sequence: CASSSQTGVYGYTF. CDR3 in DNA: TGTGCCAGCAGCTCGCAGACAGGCGTCTATGGCTACACCTTC.

This clonotype was found many times. V is TRBV7-8 and J is TRBJ2-3; 10 bases match TRBD2. This CDR3 spans 15 amino acids. With 3 bases clipped from V and 5 bases from J, the junction kept 5 bases outside the gene matches. CDR1 and CDR2 (germline): SGHVS, FQNEAQ. CDR3 nucleotides: TGTGCCAGCAGCTTTATCTCTAGCGGGGGAGATACGCAGTATTTT. Amino acids: CASSFISSGGDTQYF.

The chain carries TRBV7-2 and TRBJ2-7; D is perhaps TRBD1 (5 bases). The germline gives CDR1 SGHTA, CDR2 FQGNSA. This CDR3 is built from 13 residues. Trimming took off 5 bases at V and 5 bases at J, with 13 bases between the two ends. The CDR3 spells CASSHFPGNEQYF. For the CDR3, the DNA is TGTGCCAGCAGCCATTTTCCAGGGAACGAGCAGTACTTC.

The CDR3 here is CAISEGTGSYEQYF. In DNA, the CDR3 is TGTGCCATCAGTGAAGGGACCGGGTCCTACGAGCAGTACTTC. V usage is TRBV10-3 and J usage is TRBJ2-7; D might be TRBD1 or TRBD2, each matching 5 bases. Germline loops: CDR1 ENHRY, CDR2 SYGVKD. The CDR3 is 14 residues long. V lost 3 bases and J lost 1, with 10 bases in between.

The rearrangement uses TRBV7-8 and TRBJ2-5; D is possibly TRBD1 or TRBD2 (6 bases each). Trimming stripped 2 bases from V and 5 bases from J, with 18 bases between. CDR3 length: 16 residues. Germline loops: CDR1 SGHVS, CDR2 FQNEAQ. This chain's CDR3 is CASSLWGAGSWETQYF. The CDR3 nucleotides are TGTGCCAGCAGCTTATGGGGGGCGGGTAGTTGGGAGACCCAGTACTTC.

For this clonotype: As the CDR3 is not closed by the conserved phenylalanine or tryptophan, this likely results from a read error. The chain uses TRBV6-5 and TRBJ2-7; D is perhaps TRBD1 (5 bases). The V end lost 2 bases, the J end lost 4 bases, and 15 bases lay between the germline ends. Looked up from germline, CDR1 is MNHEY and CDR2 is SVGAGI. This CDR3 has 15 amino acids. The CDR3 is CASSYGRVGIYEQYL. CDR3 sequence (DNA): TGTGCCAGCAGTTACGGCAGGGTGGGAATTTACGAGCAGTACCTC.